The sequence of this TCR beta chain was determined in a study of tumour-infiltrating T cells in Burkitt lymphoma. Overall study: Overall and progression-free survival were predicted by productive clonality.

Clones were read by immunoSEQ multiplex PCR, and TCRdb kept only the in-frame ones, dropping some. The sample records more than 1,200 clones, roughly 93% being singletons. CDR1 MDHEN and CDR2 SYDVKM come from the germline V gene. This CDR3 region has 16 residues. Trimming left V 4 bases short and J 3 bases short, with 19 bases between. The sequence came from a human donor with diffuse large B-cell lymphoma. Sequencing was carried out using tumor tissue. V is TRBV28 and J is TRBJ2-7; weak D call: TRBD1 (6 bases). The CDR3 sequence: CASSSLLGGDDYEQYF. The CDR3 DNA reads as TGTGCCAGCAGTTCCTTACTAGGGGGAGATGACTACGAGCAGTACTTC.